This entry lists 15 T cell receptor beta chains sequenced from one sample in a study of early T cells in non-severe SARS-CoV-2 infection. TCRdb used MiXCR to reprocess the 5' RACE reads, holding one entry per CDR3 protein. The sample carries about 66,000 distinct CDR3 sequences, under 15% recorded once. Sequenced material: whole blood. These TCRs come from an adult who was a healthcare worker with PCR-confirmed SARS-CoV-2 infection or an uninfected control (not recorded which).

This clonotype was recorded many times. The CDR3 reads CSAKPRTSAYNEQFF. The CDR3 nucleotides read TGCAGTGCTAAGCCCCGGACTAGCGCTTACAATGAGCAGTTCTTC. The chain employs TRBV20-1 and TRBJ2-1; 9 nucleotides line up with TRBD2. Looked up from germline, CDR1 is DFQATT and CDR2 is SNEGSKA (reference sequence). V dropped 4 bases and J dropped 4; count of bases not matched to a gene: 8. This CDR3 spans 15 amino acids.

The table lists this clonotype with a few counts. The chain employs TRBV29-1 and TRBJ2-1; D is perhaps TRBD2 (6 bases). This CDR3 contains 13 residues. Germline assignment: CDR1 SQVTM and CDR2 ANQGSEA. Trimming removed 7 bases at V and 7 bases at J, with 17 bases between. For the CDR3, the DNA is TGCAGCGCCTCCGGCCCTGGGGGGAATGAGCAGTTCTTC. Its translation: CSASGPGGNEQFF.

The rearrangement uses TRBV5-1 and TRBJ2-1, with D maybe TRBD2 (5 bases). The CDR3 is 16 residues long. Trimming shortened V by 4 bases and J by 8 bases, and 22 bases separated the two germline ends. In germline, CDR1 is SGHRS, CDR2 YFSETQ. CDR3 sequence (DNA): TGCGCCAGCAGCGCATCCGGGATCGCGCGGCGGGATGAGCAGTTCTTC. Translation gives CASSASGIARRDEQFF.

In DNA form, the CDR3 reads TGTGCCAGCAGCCGGACTAGCGGGAGGGCCGTTGAGCAGTTCTTC. This gives the protein CASSRTSGRAVEQFF. The chain recombines TRBV11-1 with TRBJ2-1; the match to TRBD2 covers 15 bases. This CDR3 is built from 15 residues. V lost 5 bases and J lost 9; bases outside the gene matches: 5. Per germline, CDR1 SGHAT and CDR2 FQDESV (reference sequence).

This clonotype showed up just a few times. The gene calls are TRBV28 and TRBJ1-6; D is ambiguous. CDR3 length: 13 amino acids. Germline values: CDR1 MDHEN, CDR2 SYDVKM. Trimming removed 3 bases from V and 11 bases from J, with 11 bases in between. Written as DNA, the CDR3 is TGTGCCAGCAGTTTTAAGGGAATTCCACCCCTCCACTTT. Translated, it gives CASSFKGIPPLHF.

The chain carries TRBV6-1 and TRBJ1-5; D unclear. In germline, CDR1 is MNHNS, CDR2 SASEGT. The CDR3 consists of 11 residues. V dropped 4 bases and J dropped 6 bases, with 4 bases sitting between them. CDR3 in DNA: TGTGCCAGCAGTGCCGGTCAGCCCCAGCATTTT. Protein: CASSAGQPQHF.

This rearrangement joins TRBV9 to TRBJ2-1; 13 bases agree with TRBD2. This CDR3 region has 20 residues. The ends lost 0 bases at V and 5 bases at J; junction bases unmatched: 14. The V gene's germline CDR1 is SGDLS and CDR2 YYNGEE. CDR3 in amino acids: CASSVGLMVTSGRADNEQFF. CDR3 sequence (DNA): TGTGCCAGCAGCGTAGGACTAATGGTTACTAGCGGGAGGGCCGACAATGAGCAGTTCTTC.

This clonotype came up many times. The V call is TRBV4-1, the J call TRBJ2-7; D is perhaps TRBD1 or TRBD2 (6 bases each). From germline, CDR1 is MGHRA and CDR2 YSYEKL. The CDR3 extends over 17 amino acids. V gave up 0 bases and J gave up 3 bases, with 18 bases separating them. The CDR3, as DNA: TGCGCCAGCAGCCAAGAATACGACGCGGGACAACTCTACGAGCAGTACTTC. It yields the protein CASSQEYDAGQLYEQYF.

The chain carries TRBV27 and TRBJ2-2; D is ambiguous. V was shortened by 6 bases and J by 2 bases, with 16 bases between the two germline ends. The CDR3 has 16 residues. Germline CDR1 reads MNHEY; CDR2 reads SMNVEV (reference sequence). Written as DNA, the CDR3 is TGTGCCAGCAGAACCTCCCGGTCGGGTAACACCGGGGAGCTGTTTTTT. This codes for CASRTSRSGNTGELFF.

This clonotype was observed at least ten times. V and J are TRBV7-2 and TRBJ2-1; 9 nucleotides line up with TRBD2. The CDR3 runs to 15 residues. The germline V gene has CDR1 SGHTA and CDR2 FQGNSA. Trimming removed 3 bases from V and 2 bases from J; junction bases left unmatched: 2. Here the CDR3 DNA reads TGTGCCAGCAGCTTTAGCGGGAGAGCCTACAATGAGCAGTTCTTC. This translates into CASSFSGRAYNEQFF.

This clonotype came up a few times. The chain couples TRBV20-1 to TRBJ1-1; no reliable D call. The CDR3 length is 11 residues. V dropped 2 bases and J dropped 1 base, with 2 bases sitting between them. In germline, CDR1 is DFQATT, CDR2 SNEGSKA (reference sequence). CDR3 DNA: TGCAGTGCTAGATCGAACACTGAAGCTTTCTTT. Amino acid sequence: CSARSNTEAFF.

This clonotype was picked up many times. J is TRBJ1-1 and V is TRBV29-1, with TRBD1 identical over 9 bases. V lost 4 bases, J lost 0 bases, and 6 bases stayed unmatched. The germline V gene has CDR1 SQVTM and CDR2 ANQGSEA. This CDR3 has 15 amino acids. CDR3 nucleotide sequence: TGCAGCGTTGCTGGGACAGGGAGGATGAACACTGAAGCTTTCTTT. Protein sequence: CSVAGTGRMNTEAFF.

This clonotype was observed many times. The chain joins TRBV3-1 to TRBJ2-3; weak D call: TRBD2 (6 bases). V was pared by 4 bases and J by 4 bases, with 15 bases between. This CDR3 spans 15 amino acids. CDR1 is LGHDT and CDR2 is YNNKEL in the germline V gene (reference sequence). The CDR3 spells CASSLQRRAADTQYF. The CDR3 region has the DNA TGTGCCAGCAGCCTACAGAGGAGGGCCGCAGATACGCAGTATTTT.

In the case of this clonotype: One end of the junction varies from germline; a read error may be responsible. The chain joins TRBV5-1 to TRBJ2-1; 8 bases map to TRBD2. This CDR3 has 15 amino acids. Germline loops: CDR1 SGHRS, CDR2 YFSETQ. The CDR3 DNA sequence: TGTGCCAGCAGCTTGCAAACTAGCGGATTCAATGAGCAGTTCTTC. Its translation is CASSLQTSGFNEQFF.

This clonotype was counted between two and nine times. The chain carries TRBV15 and TRBJ2-2; 9 nucleotides align to TRBD2. In germline, CDR1 is LNHNV, CDR2 YYDKDF (reference sequence). Losses at the gene ends were 0 bases for V and 6 bases for J; bases not matched to a gene: 8. The CDR3 runs 17 residues. CDR3 loop: CATSRDWRGRVAGELFF. In nucleotides, the CDR3 is TGTGCCACCAGCAGAGATTGGCGCGGGAGGGTCGCCGGGGAGCTGTTTTTT.